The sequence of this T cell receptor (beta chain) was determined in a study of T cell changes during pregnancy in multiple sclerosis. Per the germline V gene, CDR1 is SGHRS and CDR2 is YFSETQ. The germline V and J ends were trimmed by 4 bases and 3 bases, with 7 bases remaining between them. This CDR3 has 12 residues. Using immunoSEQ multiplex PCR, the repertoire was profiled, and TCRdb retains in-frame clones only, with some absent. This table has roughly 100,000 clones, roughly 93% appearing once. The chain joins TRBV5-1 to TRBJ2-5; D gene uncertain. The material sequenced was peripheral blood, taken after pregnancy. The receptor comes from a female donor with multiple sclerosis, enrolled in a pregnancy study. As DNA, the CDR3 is TGCGCCAGCAGCCACCCTAAAGAGACCCAGTACTTC. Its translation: CASSHPKETQYF.